The 13 T cell receptor beta chains listed next were all sequenced from one sample in a study of blood T cell repertoires in COVID-19. Some clones are missing from TCRdb's copy, which holds only in-frame ones; the method was immunoSEQ multiplex PCR. The sample shows about 170,000 clones, 65% to 85% of them seen only once. Material for sequencing was peripheral blood. Receptor source: a man in his 70s with active or convalescent COVID-19.

V is TRBV4-3 and J is TRBJ1-2; perhaps TRBD1 as D (6 bases). Between the trimmed V and J ends, which lost 0 bases and 7 bases, there was a span of 18 bases. Germline V gene data show CDR1 as LGHNA and CDR2 as YSLEER. There are 16 residues in the CDR3. The CDR3 sequence is CASSQDRWGGQGGYTF. The CDR3 DNA reads as TGCGCCAGCAGCCAAGATCGATGGGGGGGGCAAGGTGGCTACACCTTC.

The chain joins TRBV28 to TRBJ2-2; TRBD2 matches at 7 bases. Germline V gene data show CDR1 as MDHEN and CDR2 as SYDVKM. The CDR3 totals 16 residues. The trim removed 6 bases at V and 8 bases at J, leaving 15 bases unmatched. In DNA, the CDR3 is TGTGCCAGCAGGCCAGCGGGACGTCCGTATAGGGGGGAGCTGTTTTTT. It specifies CASRPAGRPYRGELFF.

The V and J genes are TRBV9 and TRBJ1-4, with a tentative D call TRBD1 (5 bases). Trimming took 3 bases from V and 7 from J, leaving 13 bases between them. The germline V gene has CDR1 SGDLS and CDR2 YYNGEE. This CDR3 spans 14 amino acids. The CDR3 DNA reads TGTGCCAGCAGCGAGGGGCAGGATGTTGAAAAACTGTTTTTT. Translated: CASSEGQDVEKLFF.

The chain employs TRBV16 and TRBJ2-6; D may be TRBD2 (5 bases). Germline CDR1 KGHSY, CDR2 FQNENV. V lost 4 bases and J 2 bases, leaving 12 bases between the germline ends. This CDR3 region has 16 residues. In nucleotides, the CDR3 is TGTGCCAGCAGCCCCCAAACTAGGGCTGGGGCCAACGTCCTGACTTTC. Residues: CASSPQTRAGANVLTF.

The chain joins TRBV5-1 to TRBJ1-1, with D perhaps matching TRBD1 (5 bases). Trimming removed 2 bases from V and 5 bases from J, with 13 bases in between. Germline CDR1 and CDR2: SGHRS and YFSETQ. This CDR3 is built from 14 residues. Here the CDR3 reads CASSFLGVGTEAFF. The CDR3 DNA is TGCGCCAGCAGCTTTCTAGGGGTGGGTACTGAAGCTTTCTTT.

This clone showed up just once. The V and J genes are TRBV5-1 and TRBJ1-2; 7 bases align to TRBD1. Germline lookup yields CDR1 SGHRS and CDR2 YFSETQ. The CDR3 is made up of 14 amino acids. Trimming cost V 4 bases and J 4 bases; bases outside gene matches: 7. CDR3 sequence (DNA): TGCGCCAGCAGCATCGAGGGGGCAGGCTATGGCTACACCTTC. Translating gives CASSIEGAGYGYTF.

This clone was counted a single time. In DNA, the CDR3 is TGTGCCAGTAGTATGCGCCGGCCCGGGACAGGGGGCCTGGACGAGCAGTACTTC. As protein: CASSMRRPGTGGLDEQYF. The chain couples TRBV19 to TRBJ2-7; TRBD1 agrees at 12 bases. V dropped 3 bases and J dropped 5; count of bases not matched to a gene: 14. Germline loops: CDR1 LNHDA, CDR2 SQIVND (reference sequence). CDR3 size: 18 residues.

This sequence joins TRBV28 and TRBJ1-5; 7 positions agree with TRBD1. CDR1 is MDHEN and CDR2 is SYDVKM in the germline V gene. The CDR3 runs to 14 residues. V trimming: 7 bases; J trimming: 5 bases; junction bases outside the gene matches: 8. This CDR3 is CASTPGTVDQPQHF. CDR3 in DNA: TGTGCCAGCACCCCAGGGACAGTAGATCAGCCCCAGCATTTT.

The chain carries TRBV27 and TRBJ1-6; a possible D gene is TRBD1 (5 bases). This CDR3 is 15 amino acids long. V gave up 6 bases and J gave up 9 bases, with 18 bases separating them. Germline CDR1 reads MNHEY; CDR2 reads SMNVEV (reference sequence). CDR3 residues: CASSQGLAWGSPLHF. CDR3 nucleotide sequence: TGTGCCAGCAGCCAGGGCCTCGCCTGGGGTTCACCCCTCCACTTT.

The genes are TRBV6-2 or TRBV6-3 and TRBJ2-7, with 8 nucleotides matching TRBD1. CDR3 length: 17 amino acids. V dropped 5 bases and J dropped 2; count of bases not matched to a gene: 14. Germline loops: CDR1 MNHEY, CDR2 SVGEGT. The CDR3 spells CASSHRRRQGITYEQYF. The DNA of the CDR3 is TGTGCCAGCAGTCACCGCAGGCGACAGGGGATAACCTACGAGCAGTACTTC.

V gene TRBV7-2 combines with J gene TRBJ1-2; possibly TRBD1 for D (5 bases). Trimming removed 1 base at V and 14 bases at J, with 20 bases between. The V gene's germline CDR1 is SGHTA and CDR2 FQGNSA. The CDR3 spans 14 residues. The CDR3 loop is CASSLGLSGDPETF. CDR3 DNA: TGTGCCAGCAGCTTAGGGTTATCGGGGGACCCGGAGACCTTC.

The chain is built from TRBV9 and TRBJ1-2, with D perhaps matching TRBD1 (5 bases). Germline CDR1 reads SGDLS; CDR2 reads YYNGEE. Trimming left V 0 bases short and J 5 bases short, with 11 bases between. CDR3 size: 14 residues. The DNA for the CDR3 is TGTGCCAGCAGCGTAGTCGGAGGGGCTTATGGCTACACCTTC. Protein: CASSVVGGAYGYTF.

The V call is TRBV28, the J call TRBJ2-1; 7 bases line up with TRBD2. Looked up from germline, CDR1 is MDHEN and CDR2 is SYDVKM. After removal of 3 bases from V and 8 bases from J, the junction contained 7 bases not matched to a gene. The CDR3 totals 14 residues. CDR3 sequence (DNA): TGTGCCAGCAGTTTGGGCGGGAGTAGCGATGAGCAGTTCTTC. Its translation: CASSLGGSSDEQFF.